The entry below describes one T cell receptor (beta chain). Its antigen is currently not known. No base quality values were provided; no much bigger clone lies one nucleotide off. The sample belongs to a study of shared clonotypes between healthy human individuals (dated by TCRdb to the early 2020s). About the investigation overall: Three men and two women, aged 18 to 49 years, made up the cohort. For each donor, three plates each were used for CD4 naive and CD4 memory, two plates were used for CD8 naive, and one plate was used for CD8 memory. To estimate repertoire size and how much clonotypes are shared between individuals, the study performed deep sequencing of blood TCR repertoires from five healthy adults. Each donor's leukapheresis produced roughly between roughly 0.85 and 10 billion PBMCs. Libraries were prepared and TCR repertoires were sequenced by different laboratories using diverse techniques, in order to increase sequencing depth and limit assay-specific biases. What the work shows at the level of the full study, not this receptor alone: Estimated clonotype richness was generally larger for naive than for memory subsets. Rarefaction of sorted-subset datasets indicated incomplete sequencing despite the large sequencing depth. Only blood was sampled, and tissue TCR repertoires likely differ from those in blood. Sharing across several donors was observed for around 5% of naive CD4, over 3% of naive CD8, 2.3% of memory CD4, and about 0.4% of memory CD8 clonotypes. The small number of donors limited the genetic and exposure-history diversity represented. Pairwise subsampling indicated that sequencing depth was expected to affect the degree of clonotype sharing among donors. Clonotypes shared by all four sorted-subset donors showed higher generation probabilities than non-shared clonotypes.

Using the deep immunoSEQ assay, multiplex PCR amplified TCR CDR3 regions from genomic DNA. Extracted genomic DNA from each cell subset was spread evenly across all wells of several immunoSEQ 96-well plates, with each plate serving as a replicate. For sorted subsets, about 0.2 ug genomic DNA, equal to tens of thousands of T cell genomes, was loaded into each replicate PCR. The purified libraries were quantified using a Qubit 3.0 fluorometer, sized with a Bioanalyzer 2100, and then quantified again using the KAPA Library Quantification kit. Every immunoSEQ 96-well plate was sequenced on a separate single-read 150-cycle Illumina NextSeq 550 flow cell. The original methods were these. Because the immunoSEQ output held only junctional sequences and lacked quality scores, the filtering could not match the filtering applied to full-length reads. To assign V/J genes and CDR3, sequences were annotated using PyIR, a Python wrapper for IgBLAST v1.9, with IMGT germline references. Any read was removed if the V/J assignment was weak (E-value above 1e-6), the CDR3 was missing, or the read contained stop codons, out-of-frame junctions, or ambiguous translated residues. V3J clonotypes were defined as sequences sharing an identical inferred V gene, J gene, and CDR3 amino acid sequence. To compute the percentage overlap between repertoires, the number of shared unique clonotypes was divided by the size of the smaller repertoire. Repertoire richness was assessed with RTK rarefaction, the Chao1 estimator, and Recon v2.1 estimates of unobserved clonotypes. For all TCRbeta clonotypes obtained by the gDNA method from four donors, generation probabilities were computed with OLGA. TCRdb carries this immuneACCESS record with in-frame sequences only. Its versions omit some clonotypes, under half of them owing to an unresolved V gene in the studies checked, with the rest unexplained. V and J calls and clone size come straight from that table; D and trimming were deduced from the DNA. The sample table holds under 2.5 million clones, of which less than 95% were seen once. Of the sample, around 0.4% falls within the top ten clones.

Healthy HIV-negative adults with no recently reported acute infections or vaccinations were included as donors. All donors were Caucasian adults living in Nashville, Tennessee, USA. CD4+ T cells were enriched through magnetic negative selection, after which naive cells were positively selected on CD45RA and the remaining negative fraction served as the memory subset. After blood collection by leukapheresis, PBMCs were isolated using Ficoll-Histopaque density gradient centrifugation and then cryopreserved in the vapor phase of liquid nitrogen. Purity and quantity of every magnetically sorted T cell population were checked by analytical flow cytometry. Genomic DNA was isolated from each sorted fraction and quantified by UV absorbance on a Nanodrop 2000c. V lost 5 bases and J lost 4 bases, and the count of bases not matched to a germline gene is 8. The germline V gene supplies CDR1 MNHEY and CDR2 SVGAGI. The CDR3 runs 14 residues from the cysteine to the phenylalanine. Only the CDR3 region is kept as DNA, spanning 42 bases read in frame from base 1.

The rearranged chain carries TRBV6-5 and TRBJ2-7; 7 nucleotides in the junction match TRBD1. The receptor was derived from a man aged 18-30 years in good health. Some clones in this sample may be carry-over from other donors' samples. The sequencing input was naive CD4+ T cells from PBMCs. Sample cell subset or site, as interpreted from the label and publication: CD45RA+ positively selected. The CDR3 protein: CASSPRDRHYEQYF. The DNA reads TGTGCCAGCAGTCCCCGGGACAGACATTACGAGCAGTACTTC.